This TCR beta chain was sequenced in a study of blood T cell repertoires in COVID-19 (dated by TCRdb to about 2020). At the level of the whole study: Collaborator samples came from the United States, Italy and Spain and covered acute and convalescent phases of COVID-19. Where available, HLA class I and class II types were taken from metadata supplied by the sample provider and were not determined by assay-based typing. Samples were obtained from the ongoing ImmuneRACE study (first 160 participants) and from about 1,300 subjects provided by 6 global collaborators. The repertoires were released in a freely available public database intended as a resource for research on the immune response to SARS-CoV-2. The sample metadata nearly always contained a de-identified subject ID, COVID-19 status, age in years and sex. The material from the prospective study consisted of cDNA or gDNA derived from T cells, B-cell-depleted T cells, or PBMCs. Subjects who had been exposed to COVID-19, were actively infected with it, or had recovered from it provided the deeply sampled blood TCRbeta repertoires that made up the dataset.

Participants in the prospective study were aged about 18 to 90 years, lived in about two dozen United States geographic areas, and enrolled through a virtual design. In the prospective study, participants were assigned to cohorts based on the clinical history participants reported in a screening survey and a study questionnaire. Exposed participants had been in contact, within 2 weeks of entering the study, with a person who had a PCR-confirmed or clinician-diagnosed case of COVID-19. Mobile phlebotomists in the prospective study collected whole blood, serum and a nasopharyngeal or oropharyngeal swab from every participant. Over an approximately 2-month period, participants in the prospective study had the option of providing additional blood draws and questionnaires. Blood samples from the prospective study were shipped frozen or at room temperature prior to DNA extraction. This clone is a singleton in its sample. This clone's antigen is unknown. Base qualities are missing; no much larger clone stands one base away.

TCRbeta CDR3 regions were amplified from genomic DNA using the immunoSEQ Assay, a bias-controlled multiplex PCR. The published analysis was carried out like this. Nucleated cell counts per sample were estimated from amplification of reference gene primers within the assay. To quantify the absolute abundance of each unique TCRbeta CDR3 rearrangement, sequence reads were collapsed and filtered. For each sample, productive Simpson clonality was calculated as the square root of Simpson's diversity index across productive rearrangements. Drawn from immuneACCESS, this table holds only the in-frame rearrangements with V and J called that TCRdb kept. Clones are partly lost; checked studies trace under half to an unresolved V gene and leave the rest unexplained. Clone size and V and J calls were adopted from that table, with D and trimming inferred from the DNA. The sample table shows 350,000 to 400,000 clones, and approximately 93% are seen once. Of the sample, 0.8% to 0.9% falls within the top ten clones.

The study at large found these results: Clinical and demographic metadata were provided uncurated, with the amount varying by source and participant.

The sequence was collected from a woman aged 40-49 years who had been exposed to COVID-19. Sequencing was performed on PBMCs or T cells enriched from blood (not recorded which).

The DNA sequence is TGCAGTGCTAGTCCACGGTCCGGGACAGGGGGAGGCTACACCTTC. This yields the protein CSASPRSGTGGGYTF. This chain is built from TRBV20-1 and TRBJ1-2; 11 of the junction bases match TRBD1. Reading from cysteine to phenylalanine, the CDR3 counts 15 amino acids. Just CDR3 DNA is preserved here, 45 bases in frame from base 1. Trimmed from V: 3 bases; trimmed from J: 8 bases; junction bases lacking a gene match: 11. Sequences DFQATT (CDR1) and SNEGSKA (CDR2) are obtained from the germline V gene (reference sequence).